Presented here are 15 T cell receptor beta chains from one specimen sequenced in a study of blood T cell repertoires in COVID-19. Using immunoSEQ multiplex PCR, the repertoire was profiled, and TCRdb retains in-frame clones only, with some absent. Of approximately 180,000 clones listed, 75% to 90% were seen once; the top ten hold approximately 6.2%. Sequencing was carried out using PBMCs or T cells enriched from blood (not recorded which). The receptor source for this set is a middle-aged man who had recovered from COVID-19.

This chain uses TRBV9 with TRBJ2-3; 8 nucleotides line up with TRBD2. The CDR3 has 14 amino acids. From germline, CDR1 is SGDLS and CDR2 YYNGEE. V lost 3 bases to trimming and J lost 2 bases; unmatched junction nucleotides: 2. CDR3 residues: CASSGGGHTDTQYF. The DNA of the CDR3 is TGTGCCAGCAGCGGCGGGGGGCACACAGATACGCAGTATTTT.

The chain carries TRBV19 and TRBJ1-1; D call uncertain. V lost 5 bases, J lost 3 bases, and 13 bases lay in between. CDR1 LNHDA and CDR2 SQIVND come from the germline V gene (reference sequence). The CDR3 runs to 14 residues. CDR3 sequence: CASSQREGYTEAFF. CDR3 DNA sequence: TGTGCCAGTAGTCAGCGGGAGGGCTACACTGAAGCTTTCTTT.

V usage is TRBV25-1 and J usage is TRBJ2-1; 7 nucleotides agree with TRBD2. With 3 bases clipped from V and 4 bases from J, the junction kept 6 bases outside the gene matches. Germline V lookup: CDR1 MGHDK, CDR2 SYGVNS. This CDR3 has 15 amino acids. In nucleotides, the CDR3 is TGTGCCAGCAGTGATGAAGGGAGGGAATACAATGAGCAGTTCTTC. Residues: CASSDEGREYNEQFF.

This clone occurred once. The chain links TRBV3-1 (or the pseudogene TRBV3-2) to TRBJ1-1; D is unclear. The CDR3 is 14 amino acids. V was clipped by 3 bases and J by 4 bases, with 12 bases between them. Germline loops: CDR1 LGHDT, CDR2 YNNKEL (reference sequence). CDR3 sequence: CASSHPGSATEAFF. In nucleotides, the CDR3 is TGTGCCAGCAGCCACCCAGGTAGTGCCACTGAAGCTTTCTTT.

In its sample, this clone was seen once. This CDR3 is CASSLGVGNTEAFF. The CDR3 DNA follows: TGTGCCAGCAGCTTAGGAGTCGGGAACACTGAAGCTTTCTTT. The chain is built from TRBV7-6 and TRBJ1-1; no firm D call. The ends were cut back, 1 base at V and 1 base at J, with 7 bases in the middle. Germline CDR1 and CDR2: SGHVS and FNYEAQ. This CDR3 has 14 amino acids.

The J gene is TRBJ2-1, the V gene TRBV6-5, with TRBD2 matching over 10 bases. The CDR3 runs 14 residues. After removal of 6 bases from V and 8 bases from J, the junction contained 7 bases not matched to a gene. Germline V lookup: CDR1 MNHEY, CDR2 SVGAGI. CDR3 sequence reads: CASRVAGGRDEQFF. For the CDR3, the DNA is TGTGCCAGCAGGGTAGCGGGGGGAAGGGATGAGCAGTTCTTC.

About this clone itself: The same CDR3 also results from other DNA sequences found in this sample. The chain combines TRBV4-1 with TRBJ1-2; D call uncertain. Germline loops: CDR1 MGHRA, CDR2 YSYEKL. The CDR3 loop spans 13 amino acids. With 1 base removed from V and 0 bases from J, the gap between germline ends came to 3 bases. This CDR3 is CASSQASNYGYTF. The CDR3 DNA is TGCGCCAGCAGCCAAGCATCTAACTATGGCTACACCTTC.

V usage is TRBV3-1 (or the pseudogene TRBV3-2) and J usage is TRBJ1-5; weak D call: TRBD1 (5 bases). The CDR3 has 14 residues. Germline assignment: CDR1 LGHDT and CDR2 YNNKEL (reference sequence). V lost 6 bases and J 4 bases, leaving 13 bases between the germline ends. The CDR3 bases are TGTGCCAGCAGTTCCGGGGGTGGGAATCAGCCCCAGCATTTT. Translated: CASSSGGGNQPQHF.

V and J are TRBV28 and TRBJ1-3; 8 bases line up with TRBD1. Germline V gene data show CDR1 as MDHEN and CDR2 as SYDVKM. The CDR3 length is 17 residues. After removal of 5 bases from V and 0 bases from J, the junction contained 9 bases not matched to a gene. The CDR3 nucleotides read TGTGCCAGCAGTCCTTTCCCGGGACAGGACTCTGGAAACACCATATATTTT. Translation: CASSPFPGQDSGNTIYF.

The chain employs TRBV5-1 and TRBJ2-1; the match to TRBD2 covers 15 bases. Germline V gene data show CDR1 as SGHRS and CDR2 as YFSETQ. V trimming: 3 bases; J trimming: 3 bases; junction bases outside the gene matches: 7. The CDR3 runs 18 residues. The CDR3 protein is CASSSGLAGGPYYNEQFF. CDR3 DNA: TGCGCCAGCAGCTCAGGACTAGCGGGAGGGCCATACTACAATGAGCAGTTCTTC.

This sequence joins TRBV19 and TRBJ2-3, with TRBD1 matching 7 bases. The CDR3 has 14 amino acids. The germline V gene encodes CDR1 LNHDA and CDR2 SQIVND (reference sequence). The J segment lost 0 bases and the V segment lost 9 bases, leaving 6 bases of the junction unmatched. Written as DNA, the CDR3 is TGTGCCAGCAAGACAGGGAAGAGCACAGATACGCAGTATTTT. Residues: CASKTGKSTDTQYF.

The V and J genes are TRBV7-2 and TRBJ2-6, with D possibly matching TRBD2 (5 bases). V shed 2 bases and J shed 0 bases, with 11 bases lying between them. This CDR3 has 17 amino acids. Germline V lookup: CDR1 SGHTA, CDR2 FQGNSA. The CDR3 region has the DNA TGTGCCAGCAGCTTACAACCGGGGATCTCTGGGGCCAACGTCCTGACTTTC. It codes for CASSLQPGISGANVLTF. Full variable domain (rest looked up from reference TRBV7-2 and TRBJ2-6): GAGVSQSPSNKVTEKGKDVELRCDPISGHTALYWYRQSLGQGLEFLIYFQGNSAPDKSGLPSDRFSAERTGGSVSTLTIQRTQQEDSAVYLCASSLQPGISGANVLTFGAGSRLTVL.

V usage is TRBV10-3 and J usage is TRBJ2-1; tentative D call: TRBD2 (6 bases). V gave up 4 bases and J gave up 5 bases, with 12 bases separating them. The CDR3 covers 14 residues. Per germline, CDR1 ENHRY and CDR2 SYGVKD. The CDR3 coding sequence is TGTGCCATCAGTGGCGTGGGACTTGACAATGAGCAGTTCTTC. Its translation: CAISGVGLDNEQFF.

J is TRBJ2-2 and V is TRBV24-1; 9 bases are shared with TRBD1. This CDR3 has 16 residues. Germline assignment: CDR1 KGHDR and CDR2 SFDVKD. The V gene end was trimmed by 5 bases and the J gene end by 3 bases; junction bases not matched to a gene: 6. For the CDR3, the DNA is TGTGCCACCAGTGCTCTGACAGGGGGGGACACCGGGGAGCTGTTTTTT. Translating it yields CATSALTGGDTGELFF.

This clone was recorded many times. This rearrangement joins TRBV27 to TRBJ2-2; D perhaps matches TRBD1 (5 bases). The germline V and J ends were trimmed by 6 bases and 0 bases, with 11 bases remaining between them. This CDR3 is 15 amino acids long. The germline gives CDR1 MNHEY, CDR2 SMNVEV (reference sequence). The CDR3 region has the DNA TGTGCCAGCAGCTCTTTCAGGGCGAACACCGGGGAGCTGTTTTTT. It specifies CASSSFRANTGELFF.